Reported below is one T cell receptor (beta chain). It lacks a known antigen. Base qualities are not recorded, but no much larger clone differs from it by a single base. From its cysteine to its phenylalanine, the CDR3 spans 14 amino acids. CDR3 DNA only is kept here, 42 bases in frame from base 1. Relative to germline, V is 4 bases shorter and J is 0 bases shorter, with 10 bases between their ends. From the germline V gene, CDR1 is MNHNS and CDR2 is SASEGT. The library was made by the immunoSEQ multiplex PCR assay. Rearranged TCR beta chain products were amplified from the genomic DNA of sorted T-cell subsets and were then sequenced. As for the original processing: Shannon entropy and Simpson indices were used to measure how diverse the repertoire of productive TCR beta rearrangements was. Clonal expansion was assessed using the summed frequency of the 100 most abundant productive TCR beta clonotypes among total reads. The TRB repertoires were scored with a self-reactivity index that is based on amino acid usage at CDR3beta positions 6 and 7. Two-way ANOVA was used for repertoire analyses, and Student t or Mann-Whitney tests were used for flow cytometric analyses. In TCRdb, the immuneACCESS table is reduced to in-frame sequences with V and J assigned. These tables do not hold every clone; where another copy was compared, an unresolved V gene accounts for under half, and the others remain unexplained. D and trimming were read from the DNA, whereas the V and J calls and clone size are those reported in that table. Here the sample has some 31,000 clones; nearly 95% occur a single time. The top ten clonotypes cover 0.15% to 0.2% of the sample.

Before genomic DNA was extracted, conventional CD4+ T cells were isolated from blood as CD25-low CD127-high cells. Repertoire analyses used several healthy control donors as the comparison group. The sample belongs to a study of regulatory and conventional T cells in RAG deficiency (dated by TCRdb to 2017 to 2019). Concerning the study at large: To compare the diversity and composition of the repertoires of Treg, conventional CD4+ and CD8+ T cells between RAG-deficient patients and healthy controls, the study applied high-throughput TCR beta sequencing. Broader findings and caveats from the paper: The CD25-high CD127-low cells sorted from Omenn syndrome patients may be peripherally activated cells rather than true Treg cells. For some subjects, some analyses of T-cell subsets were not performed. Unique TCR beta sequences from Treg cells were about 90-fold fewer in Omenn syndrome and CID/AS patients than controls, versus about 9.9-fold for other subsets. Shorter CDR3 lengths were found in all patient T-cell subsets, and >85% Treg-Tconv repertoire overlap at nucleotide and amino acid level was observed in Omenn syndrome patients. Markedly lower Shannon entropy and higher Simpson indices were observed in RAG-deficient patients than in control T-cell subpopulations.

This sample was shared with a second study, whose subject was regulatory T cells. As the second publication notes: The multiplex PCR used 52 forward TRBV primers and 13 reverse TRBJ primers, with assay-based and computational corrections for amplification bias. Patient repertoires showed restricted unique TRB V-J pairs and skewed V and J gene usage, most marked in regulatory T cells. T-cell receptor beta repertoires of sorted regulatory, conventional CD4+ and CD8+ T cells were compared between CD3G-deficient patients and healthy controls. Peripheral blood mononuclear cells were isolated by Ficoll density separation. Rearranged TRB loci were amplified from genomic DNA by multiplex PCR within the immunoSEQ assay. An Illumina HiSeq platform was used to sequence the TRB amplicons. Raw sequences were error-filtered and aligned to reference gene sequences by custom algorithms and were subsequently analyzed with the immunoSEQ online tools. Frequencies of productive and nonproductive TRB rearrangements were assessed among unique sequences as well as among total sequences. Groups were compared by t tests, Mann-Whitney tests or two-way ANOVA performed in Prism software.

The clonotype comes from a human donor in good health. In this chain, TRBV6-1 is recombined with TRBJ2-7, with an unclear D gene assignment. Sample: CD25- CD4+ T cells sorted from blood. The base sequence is TGTGCCAGCAGTGTAGCCGTACTCTCCTACGAGCAGTACTTC. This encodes CASSVAVLSYEQYF.